This T cell receptor (beta chain) was sequenced during a study of T cell changes during pregnancy in multiple sclerosis. V shed 4 bases, J shed 4 bases, and the junction held 15 bases outside the gene matches. From germline, CDR1 is SGHAT and CDR2 FQNNGV. There are 19 residues in the CDR3. Profiling relied on immunoSEQ multiplex PCR, and the TCRdb table lists in-frame clones only, not all of them. Of 45,000 to 55,000 clones in the sample, around 92% were seen once. This clone was detected only once. The sequence derives from a female donor in good health, enrolled as a control in a pregnancy study. The sample was CD4+ T cells from peripheral blood mononuclear cells, taken in the second trimester of pregnancy. The chain couples TRBV11-2 to TRBJ2-7; 14 nucleotides match TRBD2. DNA for the CDR3: TGTGCCAGCAGCTCCCTAACTTCCGGGACTAGCGGGAGCAGGTACGAGCAGTACTTC. Translation: CASSSLTSGTSGSRYEQYF.